This T cell receptor (beta chain) was identified during a study of cytomegalovirus exposure and HLA in healthy donors. V lost 5 bases, J lost 10 bases, and 5 bases stayed unmatched. Germline V CDR1 and CDR2: WNHNN, SYGVQD (reference sequence). The CDR3 extends over 12 amino acids. PCR employed 60 Vbeta and 13 Jbeta primers. Produced via immunoSEQ multiplex PCR; TCRdb's table is partial and in-frame only. The data show 180,000 or so clones, about 75% seen once. The sequenced sample was PBMCs. This sequence was found in a man aged 50 to 59 in good health and CMV-seropositive. The chain recombines TRBV10-1 with TRBJ2-1; 7 bases fit TRBD2. The CDR3 reads CASSPREDEQFF. Here the CDR3 DNA reads TGCGCCAGCAGTCCCCGGGAGGACGAGCAGTTCTTC.